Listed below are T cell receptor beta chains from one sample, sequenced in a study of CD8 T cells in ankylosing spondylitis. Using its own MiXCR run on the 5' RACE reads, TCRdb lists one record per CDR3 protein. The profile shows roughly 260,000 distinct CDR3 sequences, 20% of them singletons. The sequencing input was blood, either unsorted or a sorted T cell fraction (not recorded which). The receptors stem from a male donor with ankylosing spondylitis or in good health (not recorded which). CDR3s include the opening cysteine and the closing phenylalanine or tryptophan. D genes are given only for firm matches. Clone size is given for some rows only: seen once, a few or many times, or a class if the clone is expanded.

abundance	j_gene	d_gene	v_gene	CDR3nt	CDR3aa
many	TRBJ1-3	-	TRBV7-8	TGTGCCAGCACTCAAAGGGATTCTGGAAACACCATATATTTT	CASTQRDSGNTIYF
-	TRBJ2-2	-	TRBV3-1	TGTGCCAGCAGCCAAATGGCGAACACCGGGGAGCTGTTTTTT	CASSQMANTGELFF
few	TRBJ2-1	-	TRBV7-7	TGTGCCAGCAGCCCCACCCTCGTCGATGAGCAGTTCTTC	CASSPTLVDEQFF
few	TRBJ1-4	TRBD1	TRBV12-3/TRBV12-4	TGTGCCAGCGGGGGACAGAGGGAGGGACTGTTTTTT	CASGGQREGLFF
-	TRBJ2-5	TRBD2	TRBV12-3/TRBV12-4	TGTGCCAGCAGTCCTTTAACCGGACTAGACCAAGAGACCCAGTACTTC	CASSPLTGLDQETQYF
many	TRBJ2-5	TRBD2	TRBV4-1	TGCGCCAGCAGCCAAGGGCTAGCGGGTGCAGAGACCCAGTACTTC	CASSQGLAGAETQYF
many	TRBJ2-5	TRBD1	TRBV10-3	TGTGCCAGCAGGGACAGCGGACAAGAGACCCAGTACTTC	CASRDSGQETQYF
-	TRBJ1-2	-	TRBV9	TGTGCCAGCAGCGACATACCTAACTATGGCTACACCTTC	CASSDIPNYGYTF
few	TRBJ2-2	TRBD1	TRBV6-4	TGTGCCAGCAGTGAACAGGGGGCAACCGGGGAGCTGTTTTTT	CASSEQGATGELFF
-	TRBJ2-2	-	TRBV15	TGTGCCACCAGCAGAGATATAATACAGGGCTTAAACACCGGGGAGCTGTTTTTT	CATSRDIIQGLNTGELFF
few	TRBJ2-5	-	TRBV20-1	TGCAGTGCTAGAGATGGTGGGACGCGGGAGACCCAGTACTTC	CSARDGGTRETQYF
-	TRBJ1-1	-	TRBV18	TGTGCCAGCTCACCTCCGAGGAACACTGAAGCTTTCTTT	CASSPPRNTEAFF
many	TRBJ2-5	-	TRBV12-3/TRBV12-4	TGTGCCAGCAGCCAACTCCAAGAGACCCAGTACTTC	CASSQLQETQYF
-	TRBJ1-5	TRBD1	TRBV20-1	TGCAGTGCTAGAGGGTCGACAGGGCCTTATCAGCCCCAGCATTTT	CSARGSTGPYQPQHF
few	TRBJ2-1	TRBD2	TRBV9	TGTGCCAGCAGCCCCAGGGACTACCACAATGAGCAGTTCTTC	CASSPRDYHNEQFF
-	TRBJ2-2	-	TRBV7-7	TGTGCCAGCAGCCCCCGTCGCGGCGGGGAGCTGTTTTTT	CASSPRRGGELFF
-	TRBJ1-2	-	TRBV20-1	TGCAGTGCTCCGAACGGGGCTAACTATGGCTACACCTTC	CSAPNGANYGYTF
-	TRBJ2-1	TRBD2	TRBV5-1	TGCACCAGCAGCTTGGGTCCTAGCGGGAACTACAATGAGCAGTTCTTC	CTSSLGPSGNYNEQFF
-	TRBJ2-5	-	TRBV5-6	TGTGCCAGCAGCTTGGGCCCGGAGACAGTGTACCAAGAGACCCAGTACTTC	CASSLGPETVYQETQYF
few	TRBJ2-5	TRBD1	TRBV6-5	TGTGCCAGCAGTTACTGGGGACAGGGGCAAGAGACCCAGTACTTC	CASSYWGQGQETQYF
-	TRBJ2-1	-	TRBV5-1	TGCGCCAGCAGCCAGAGGTTCGGGGTGGACAACAATGAGCAGTTCTTC	CASSQRFGVDNNEQFF
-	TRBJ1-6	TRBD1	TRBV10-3	TGTGCCATCTCGGACAGGGGGGGTTCACCCCTCCACTTT	CAISDRGGSPLHF
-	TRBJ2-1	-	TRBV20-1	TGCAGTGCTAGTTTTCCCGGAGCCCCCGCTTTGGGCAATGAGCAGTTCTTC	CSASFPGAPALGNEQFF
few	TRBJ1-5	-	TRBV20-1	TGCAGTGCTAGAGTCCCCAATCAGCCCCAGCATTTT	CSARVPNQPQHF
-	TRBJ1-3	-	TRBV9	TGTGCCAGCAGCGTAGAGTCAGGGGACGGAAACACCATATATTTT	CASSVESGDGNTIYF
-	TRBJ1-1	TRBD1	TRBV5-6	TGTGCCAGCAGGGCCGGGACAGGGATCACTGAAGCTTTCTTT	CASRAGTGITEAFF
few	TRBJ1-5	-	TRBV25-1	TGTGCCAGCAGTGGTGCAGGGTGGGGCAATCAGCCCCAGCATTTT	CASSGAGWGNQPQHF
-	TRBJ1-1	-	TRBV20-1	TGCAGTGCTAGAGTCAGTTACACTGAAGCTTTCTTT	CSARVSYTEAFF
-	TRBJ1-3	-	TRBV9	TGTGCCAGCAGCGTAGCTGACAGAAACACCATATATTTT	CASSVADRNTIYF
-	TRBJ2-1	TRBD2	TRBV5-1	TGCGCCAGCAGCATCGGTAGCGGGAGGGCCGGTAATGAGCAGTTCTTC	CASSIGSGRAGNEQFF
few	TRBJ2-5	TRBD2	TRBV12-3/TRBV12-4	TGTGCCAGCAGTTATGGACTAGCGGTCCAAGAGACCCAGTACTTC	CASSYGLAVQETQYF
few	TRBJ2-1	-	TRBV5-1	TGCGCCAGCAGCTTGTCGATGACAGGCGACCCGTTCTTC	CASSLSMTGDPFF
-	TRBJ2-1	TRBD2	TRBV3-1	TGTGCCAGCAGCCCCTACCGGCGGGAGGGCATCAATGAGCAGTTCTTC	CASSPYRREGINEQFF
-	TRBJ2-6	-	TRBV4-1	TGCGCCAGCAGCCAAGATTATCCTGGGGCCAACGTCCTGACTTTC	CASSQDYPGANVLTF
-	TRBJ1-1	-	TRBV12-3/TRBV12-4	TGTGCCAGCAGCCCGTTCCGGAGACACACTGAAGCTTTCTTT	CASSPFRRHTEAFF
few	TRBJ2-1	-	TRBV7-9	TGTGCCAGCAGCTTAGATGCAGGTTACAATGAGCAGTTCTTC	CASSLDAGYNEQFF
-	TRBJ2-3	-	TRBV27	TGTGCCAGCAGTTCAGGAGGGAATGGTGTTACGCAGTATTTT	CASSSGGNGVTQYF
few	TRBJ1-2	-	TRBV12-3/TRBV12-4	TGTGCCAGCAACCCGGGACGGGGCTATGGCTACACCTTC	CASNPGRGYGYTF
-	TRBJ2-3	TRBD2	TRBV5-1	TGCGCCAGCAGCCGACGGACTAGTCCCACAGATACGCAGTATTTT	CASSRRTSPTDTQYF
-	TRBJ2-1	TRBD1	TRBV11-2	TGTGCCAGCAGCCGGATGACGACAGGGAAGGATTACAATGAGCAGTTCTTC	CASSRMTTGKDYNEQFF
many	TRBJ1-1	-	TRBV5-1	TGCGCCAGCAGCTTGAGCGGACACAACACTGAAGCTTTCTTT	CASSLSGHNTEAFF
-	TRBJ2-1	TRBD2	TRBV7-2	TGTGCCAGCAGCAAAAACCAGCGGGGAGAGCAGTTCTTC	CASSKNQRGEQFF
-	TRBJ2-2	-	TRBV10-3	TGTGCCATCAGCCGGGACACGGTGAACACCGGGGAGCTGTTTTTT	CAISRDTVNTGELFF
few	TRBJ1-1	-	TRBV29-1	TGCAGCGTTGGAGCGGGGGACACTGAAGCTTTCTTT	CSVGAGDTEAFF
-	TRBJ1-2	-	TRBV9	TGTGCCAGCACCTCAGACGTGGGGGCGCTGGGCTATGGCTACACCTTC	CASTSDVGALGYGYTF
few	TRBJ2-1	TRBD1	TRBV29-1	TGCAGCGTCTCACCGGGGCAGGGGGCGCAGGGAAATGAGCAGTTCTTC	CSVSPGQGAQGNEQFF
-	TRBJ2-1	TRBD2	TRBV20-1	TGCAGTGCTAGAGGAGCGGGGGCCTCCTACAATGAGCAGTTCTTC	CSARGAGASYNEQFF
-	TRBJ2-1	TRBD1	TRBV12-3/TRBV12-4	TGTGCCAGCAGTTCCTCCGGGACAGGGGGTTTCGATGAGCAGTTCTTC	CASSSSGTGGFDEQFF
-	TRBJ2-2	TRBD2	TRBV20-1	TGCAGTGCAATAGCGGGAAGCATAATCACCGGGGAGCTGTTTTTT	CSAIAGSIITGELFF
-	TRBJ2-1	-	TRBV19	TGTGCCAGTAGTATAGCCTTATACAATGAGCAGTTCTTC	CASSIALYNEQFF
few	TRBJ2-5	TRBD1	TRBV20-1	TGCAGTACTTTCTCCGGGACAGGGGGCCGAGAGACCCAGTACTTC	CSTFSGTGGRETQYF
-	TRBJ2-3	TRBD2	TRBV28	TGTGCCAGCAGTTTATCTAGCGGGGGGGCGCGGGATACGCAGTATTTT	CASSLSSGGARDTQYF
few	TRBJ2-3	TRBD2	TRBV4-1	TGCGCCAGCAGCCTGGAGCGGGAGACAGATACGCAGTATTTT	CASSLERETDTQYF
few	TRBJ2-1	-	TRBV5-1	TGCGCCAGCAGCCCCGGTGGGACCGCCACCTACAATGAGCAGTTCTTC	CASSPGGTATYNEQFF
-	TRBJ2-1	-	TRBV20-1	TGCAGTGCTAGAGGTGTGGGTAGCGCAACCTCCTACAATGAGCAGTTCTTC	CSARGVGSATSYNEQFF
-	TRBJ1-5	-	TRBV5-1	TGCGCCAGCAGCTTGGAAGGGGGGTGGCAGCCCCAGCATTTT	CASSLEGGWQPQHF
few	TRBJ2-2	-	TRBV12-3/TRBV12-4	TGTGCCAGCAGTCAAGGACCTTCGAACACCGGGGAGCTGTTTTTT	CASSQGPSNTGELFF
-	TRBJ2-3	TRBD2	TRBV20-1	TGCAGTGCTTGGACTAGCAGCACAGATACGCAGTATTTT	CSAWTSSTDTQYF
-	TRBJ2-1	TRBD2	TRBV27	TGTGCCAGCAGTGTGGTAGCGGGAAGCAATGAGCAGTTCTTC	CASSVVAGSNEQFF